This is a list of T cell receptor beta chains from one sample in a study of T cell responses to AZD1222 COVID-19 vaccine. Assay used: immunoSEQ multiplex PCR; TCRdb lists only in-frame clones, some missing. This repertoire shows some 150,000 clones, 90% to 95% found once; its top ten account for 1.5% to 2%. The material sequenced was peripheral blood, taken on day 0 of AZD1222 vaccination. Receptors were obtained from an adult in good health. The conserved cysteine and the conserved F or W are not part of the CDR3 here. Size is omitted from some rows. Given values are once, few, many or a class for expanded clones.

V gene,clone size,J gene,CDR3 protein
TRBV6-2/TRBV6-3,many,TRBJ2-7,ASSYQEVDEQY
TRBV5-4,NA,TRBJ2-2,ASSLDRVVTGELF
TRBV15,once,TRBJ2-5,ATSREGGLRYQETQY
TRBV4-3,NA,TRBJ2-6,ASSQETGTGANVLT
TRBV7-2,once,TRBJ1-2,ASSFIQGTYGYT
TRBV11-3,NA,TRBJ1-1,ASSKDRQTEAF
TRBV7-2,NA,TRBJ2-6,ASSWAPGTVSGANVLT
TRBV21-1,once,TRBJ2-4,ASRTGCRAGNIQY
TRBV11-3,NA,TRBJ1-6,ASSLGQGRNSPLH
TRBV29-1,few,TRBJ1-3,SVTDPVETGNTIY
TRBV25-1,NA,TRBJ2-5,ASSESTAQETQY
TRBV10-3,NA,TRBJ2-1,AISEFGQTNEQF
TRBV5-4,once,TRBJ1-1,ASSLVNQNTEAF